Listed below are T cell receptor beta chains from one sample, sequenced in a study of regulatory T cells in long-lasting Graves disease. TCRdb independently ran MiXCR on the multiplex PCR reads; one entry per CDR3 protein. This table holds about 400,000 distinct CDR3 sequences, approximately 16% found once. Separately, the same data were catalogued under a study of T cells in Graves' hyperthyroidism and ophthalmopathy.

The sequencing used peripheral blood mononuclear cells (PBMCs), collected at new diagnosis, from a patient treated with antithyroid drugs. The receptors originated from a woman aged 40 to 49 with Graves disease. The CDR3 runs from the conserved cysteine through the conserved F or W. The D gene is left open where the match is weak. Expanded clones are given a class, and other clones once, few, many or no size at all.

d_call	v_call	j_call	clone_size	cdr3_nt	cdr3_aa
.	TRBV14	TRBJ2-2	many	TGTGCCAGCAGCCAACAGGGGAACCCAGGCGCCGGGGAGCTGTTTTTT	CASSQQGNPGAGELFF
.	TRBV2	TRBJ1-6	many	TGTGCCACAGGGACCGATTATAATTCACCCCTCCACTTT	CATGTDYNSPLHF
TRBD2	TRBV6-2/TRBV6-3	TRBJ2-1	many	TGTGCCAGCCTGGGACTAGCGGGACGTGGCTCCTACAATGAGCAGTTCTTC	CASLGLAGRGSYNEQFF
.	TRBV5-1	TRBJ2-5	.	TGCGCCAGCAGCTTGGACCCAGCGGGCGAAGAGACCCAGTACTTC	CASSLDPAGEETQYF
.	TRBV11-2	TRBJ2-5	many	TGTGCCAGCAGCTTAGCGGGTCGAGTGCAGGGGACCCAGTACTTC	CASSLAGRVQGTQYF
.	TRBV12-5	TRBJ2-5	many	TGTGCTAGTGGTTCCCAACAGGGCGGAGAGACCCAGTACTTC	CASGSQQGGETQYF
.	TRBV2	TRBJ1-1	many	TGTGCCAGTAGACCGGGGGACACTGAAGCTTTCTTT	CASRPGDTEAFF
.	TRBV11-2	TRBJ2-7	many	TGTGCCAGCAGCTTAGCACATACCTACTACGAGCAGTACTTC	CASSLAHTYYEQYF
.	TRBV4-1	TRBJ1-2	.	TGCGCCAGCAGCCAAGAGGGGAGGGCCGGCTTTGGCTACACCTTC	CASSQEGRAGFGYTF
TRBD1	TRBV20-1	TRBJ2-7	.	TGCAGTGCAACACGGACAGGGGGTTCCTACGAGCAGTACTTC	CSATRTGGSYEQYF
.	TRBV7-6	TRBJ2-5	few	TGTGCCAGCAGCTTAGGAACCGAGACCCAGTACTTC	CASSLGTETQYF
TRBD2	TRBV5-1	TRBJ2-1	many	TGTGCCAGCAGCTTGATGGCGGGAGGTGAAAATGAGCAGTTCTTC	CASSLMAGGENEQFF
.	TRBV7-9	TRBJ2-7	.	TGTGCCAGCAGCTTTAATGGAGTTGAGCAGTACTTC	CASSFNGVEQYF
.	TRBV2	TRBJ1-2	.	TGTGCCACCTCCGGGACGGCCTATGGCTACACCTTC	CATSGTAYGYTF
TRBD2	TRBV7-6	TRBJ2-1	.	TGTGCCAGCAGCTTATCCCCCGTGGCGGGAGGCTCCTACAATGAGCAGTTCTTC	CASSLSPVAGGSYNEQFF
TRBD2	TRBV12-3/TRBV12-4	TRBJ2-3	.	TGTGCCAGCAGCCGCCGACTAGCGGGAGGGATAGATACGCAGTATTTT	CASSRRLAGGIDTQYF
TRBD1	TRBV12-3/TRBV12-4	TRBJ1-1	many	TGTGCCAGCAGGGGACAGGGGCGGAACACTGAAGCTTTCTTT	CASRGQGRNTEAFF
.	TRBV9	TRBJ1-1	many	TGTGCCAGCAGCGTCGGGATCGGCGGGCGGCACACTGAAGCTTTCTTT	CASSVGIGGRHTEAFF
.	TRBV28	TRBJ2-7	.	TGTGCCAGCAGTTCAGTAGAGGGGAGCTCCTACGAGCAGTACTTC	CASSSVEGSSYEQYF
.	TRBV10-2	TRBJ1-2	few	TGCGCCAGCAGACAAATTGACAGGAGTGAGGGCTATGGCTACACCTTC	CASRQIDRSEGYGYTF
.	TRBV11-3	TRBJ1-3	many	TGTGCCAGCAGCTTAGCAGGGTACGGAAACACCATATATTTT	CASSLAGYGNTIYF
.	TRBV11-3	TRBJ2-7	many	TGTGCCAGCACCCCAGAGGCAAAAACAACCTACGAGCAGTACTTC	CASTPEAKTTYEQYF
.	TRBV13	TRBJ2-1	many	TGTGCCAGCCGTCGAGGGGGAGGGGGTAATGAGCAGTTCTTC	CASRRGGGGNEQFF
TRBD1	TRBV5-1	TRBJ1-5	.	TGCGCCAGCAGCTTGGGGGGACAGGCGTATCAGCCCCAGCATTTT	CASSLGGQAYQPQHF
.	TRBV9	TRBJ2-3	.	TGTGCCAGCAGCGTAGGACAACCAGATACGCAGTATTTT	CASSVGQPDTQYF
TRBD2	TRBV10-2	TRBJ2-5	many	TGCGCCAGCGGCCTGACTAGCGGGAGAGTTGAGACCCAGTACTTC	CASGLTSGRVETQYF
.	TRBV29-1	TRBJ2-7	.	TGCAGCGTTGAAGATCGGGACGGGACCTACGAGCAGTACTTC	CSVEDRDGTYEQYF
.	TRBV19	TRBJ2-2	many	TGTGCCAGTAGTATTAAGGGTGGGGACACCGGGGAGCTGTTTTTT	CASSIKGGDTGELFF
TRBD2	TRBV20-1	TRBJ2-1	.	TGCAGTGCTGGGACTAGCGGAAGTAATGAGCAGTTCTTC	CSAGTSGSNEQFF
TRBD1	TRBV27	TRBJ1-2	many	TGTGCCAGCAGTTTCCGGACAGGTCAAGGCTACACCTTC	CASSFRTGQGYTF
.	TRBV13	TRBJ2-7	many	TGTGCCAGCAGCCCCCGGGCGGGACACAACTACGAGCAGTACTTC	CASSPRAGHNYEQYF
.	TRBV5-1	TRBJ2-5	few	TGCGCCAGCAGCGCCGGACGGCACCAAGAGACCCAGTACTTC	CASSAGRHQETQYF
.	TRBV10-3	TRBJ1-5	few	TGTGCCATCAGTGAGTCGCGTGACAGCAATCAGCCCCAGCATTTT	CAISESRDSNQPQHF
TRBD1	TRBV29-1	TRBJ2-7	few	TGCAGCGTTACCGGACAGGCCTTGGGGGAGCAGTACTTC	CSVTGQALGEQYF
.	TRBV28	TRBJ2-1	many	TGTGCCAGCAGTCCGTGGGACTTTAAAGAGCAGTTCTTC	CASSPWDFKEQFF
.	TRBV2	TRBJ2-3	many	TGTGCCAGCAGGGATCCCGGACTTTTTACGTCTAGCACAGATACGCAGTATTTT	CASRDPGLFTSSTDTQYF
TRBD2	TRBV5-1	TRBJ2-2	few	TGCGCCAGCAGAGGGTGGGAGGGCCTGGACACCGGGGAGCTGTTTTTT	CASRGWEGLDTGELFF
.	TRBV6-2/TRBV6-3	TRBJ2-2	few	TGTGCCAGCAGTTACACCTTGAACACCGGGGAGCTGTTTTTT	CASSYTLNTGELFF
.	TRBV18	TRBJ2-5	many	TGTGCCAGCTCACCGGAGGAGACCCAGTACTTC	CASSPEETQYF
TRBD1	TRBV6-5	TRBJ1-1	many	TGTGCCAGCAGTTACCAGGGGGCTTGGACTGAAGCTTTCTTT	CASSYQGAWTEAFF
TRBD1	TRBV20-1	TRBJ2-7	.	TGCAGTGCTAGAGGGGACAGGGAGCCCTACGAGCAGTACTTC	CSARGDREPYEQYF
TRBD1	TRBV20-1	TRBJ2-7	few	TGCAGTGCTAGTCCCTACAGGGGGTACTCCTACGAGCAGTACTTC	CSASPYRGYSYEQYF
TRBD1	TRBV7-2	TRBJ1-6	many	TGTGCCAGCAGCGTTACAGGGGGGGGGAGGCCCCTCCACTTT	CASSVTGGGRPLHF
TRBD1	TRBV7-9	TRBJ1-2	.	TGTGCCAGCAGCGGAATCGACAGGGGGCCTAACTGTGGCTACACCTTC	CASSGIDRGPNCGYTF
TRBD2	TRBV9	TRBJ2-3	few	TGTGCCAGCAGCCAAAGCGGGAGAGGTGCAGATACGCAGTATTTT	CASSQSGRGADTQYF
TRBD1	TRBV28	TRBJ1-4	many	TGTGCCAGCAGTGGCACCGGGACAGGGGCGATTCGTGACGAAAAACTGTTTTTT	CASSGTGTGAIRDEKLFF
.	TRBV30	TRBJ1-2	.	TGTGCCTGGAAAATTAACTATGGCTACACCTTC	CAWKINYGYTF
.	TRBV27	TRBJ2-2	many	TGTGCCAGCAGAGGGGGGCAGGGGGTCGTCGGGGAGCTGTTTTTT	CASRGGQGVVGELFF
.	TRBV7-8	TRBJ2-3	many	TGTGCCAGCAGCGAACCGGGACTGAGCACAGATACGCAGTATTTT	CASSEPGLSTDTQYF
.	TRBV20-1	TRBJ2-3	.	TGCAGTGCTAGAGAGGCTAGCTCCACAGATACGCGGTATTTT	CSAREASSTDTRYF
.	TRBV24-1	TRBJ1-3	many	TGTGCCACCAGTGATTGGAGAGGGGTGGAAAACACCATATATTTT	CATSDWRGVENTIYF
.	TRBV28	TRBJ1-5	.	TGTGCCAGCAACAGGGACCCCGCTCAGCCCCAGCATTTT	CASNRDPAQPQHF
TRBD1	TRBV15	TRBJ1-1	many	TGTGCCACCAAGACAGGGGGGAGGACTGAAGCTTTCTTT	CATKTGGRTEAFF